This entry concerns a single T cell receptor (beta chain). This specimen belongs to a study of human T cells and chemical hapten exposure. V was clipped by 0 bases and J by 9 bases, with 12 bases between them. The CDR3 has 14 amino acids. Germline CDR1 reads ENHRY; CDR2 reads SYGVKD. Specified time point: pre-sensitization, week 0. The treatment is: therapeutic diphenylcyclopropenone sensitization with weekly scalp DPC. TCRdb re-called the RACE reads through MiXCR, storing one row per CDR3 protein. Of 250,000 to 300,000 distinct CDR3 sequences in the sample, approximately 7.5% were seen once. The material was whole blood, obtained in connection with sensitization to the hapten diphenylcyclopropenone (DPC). The chain is built from TRBV10-3 and TRBJ2-1; D gene uncertain. The sequence was obtained from a man aged 18 to 29 with alopecia areata. Some clones in this sample may be carry-over from other donors' samples. As DNA, the CDR3 is TGTGCCATCAGTGAGTCAACGGGCACGGCTGAGCAGTTCTTC. Translated, it gives CAISESTGTAEQFF.